This TCR beta chain was recorded in a study of shared clonotypes between healthy human individuals. Overall study results and limits: Researchers found naive subsets generally carried larger estimated richness than memory subsets.

Original methodology: Junction-only sequences without quality scores came from ImmunoSEQ, so filtering differed. Here immunoSEQ multiplex PCR was the method, and the copy in TCRdb shows in-frame clones only, minus some. That table gives V, J and clone size, and the DNA gave D and trimming. The sample has some 2,000,000 clones; 90% to 97% are singletons. Per germline, CDR1 SEHNR and CDR2 FQNEAQ (reference sequence). This CDR3 is 15 amino acids long. V dropped 2 bases and J dropped 7; count of bases not matched to a gene: 6. About this clone itself: Its antigen remains unidentified.

Sequenced: naive CD4+ T cells sorted from blood. The sample's subset: CD45RA+ positively selected. The V and J genes are TRBV7-9 and TRBJ2-1, with 9 bases fitting TRBD2. The source of this sequence is a man younger than 35 in good health. CDR3 DNA: TGTGCCAGCAGCTTAAATAGCGGGAGCGTAAATGAGCAGTTCTTC. Translated, it gives CASSLNSGSVNEQFF.